Described below is a single T cell receptor beta chain sequence and its context. Its target is unknown. Other DNA sequences from this sample encode an identical CDR3 as well. The sample belongs to a study of graft-versus-host responses after intestinal transplantation. Study summary: Recipients were given multivisceral, liver-intestinal, or isolated intestinal transplants. For 3 to 4 years after anti-thymocyte globulin induction, all recipients took tacrolimus and steroids.

Generated by immunoSEQ multiplex PCR, the TCRdb table keeps only in-frame clones and is missing some. The table shows more than 70,000 clones, with about four fifths occurring only once. The CDR3 covers 15 residues. V was pared by 4 bases and J by 0 bases, with 1 base of the junction left unmatched. Germline-derived CDR1 and CDR2 are SGHDT and YYEEEE. Overall study findings and caveats: Early HvG declines after transplant were associated with peak circulating GvH clone levels.

Sample: unstimulated CD4+ T cells sorted from spleen or lymph node cells, taken before intestinal transplant. This TCR derives from a human donor who received an intestinal transplant. This chain connects TRBV5-6 to TRBJ2-2; 9 nucleotides agree with TRBD1. CDR3 residues: CASSRTGANTGELFF. The CDR3 DNA reads as TGTGCCAGCAGCCGGACAGGGGCGAACACCGGGGAGCTGTTTTTT.